This T cell receptor (beta chain) was captured in a study of T cell responses to AZD1222 COVID-19 vaccine. Overall study findings and caveats: The peak T cell response came first, and repertoires were sampled only after it. Donors were largely white British and mainly female; clonal diversity was possibly underestimated. Baseline serostatus was positive in only a handful of AZD1222 recipients. Spike-specific TCR breadth rose after two AZD1222 doses, and depth rose as well.

Here immunoSEQ multiplex PCR was the method, and the copy in TCRdb shows in-frame clones only, minus some. Here the sample spans 150,000 to 180,000 clones, roughly 90% being singletons. CDR1 is LNHNV, CDR2 YYDKDF, per germline (reference sequence). The CDR3 extends over 15 amino acids. The ends lost 1 base at V and 3 bases at J; junction bases unmatched: 5. There are a few counts of this clone. Its specificity is unknown. This specimen was peripheral blood, taken on day 0 of MenACWY control vaccination. The gene calls are TRBV15 and TRBJ1-2; 7 nucleotides match TRBD1. This TCR was sampled from an adult in good health. CDR3 loop: CATSRATGVYYGYTF. CDR3 sequence (DNA): TGTGCCACCAGCAGAGCCACAGGGGTCTACTATGGCTACACCTTC.